Described below is a single T cell receptor (beta chain) sequence and its context. The data stem from a study of blood T cell repertoires in COVID-19. Using immunoSEQ multiplex PCR, the repertoire was profiled, and TCRdb retains in-frame clones only, with some absent. Of over 300,000 clones listed, roughly 90% are singletons. Trimming removed 3 bases from V and 8 bases from J; junction bases left unmatched: 10. The germline V gene has CDR1 SGHRS and CDR2 YFSETQ. CDR3 length equals 15 residues. Sequencing input: peripheral blood. This TCR came from a man between 40 and 49 years old with acute or convalescent COVID-19. The genes are TRBV5-1 and TRBJ1-4, with 7 bases lining up with TRBD1. The CDR3 sequence is CASSWETGKGEKLFF. The CDR3, as DNA: TGCGCCAGCAGCTGGGAGACAGGGAAAGGCGAAAAACTGTTTTTT.